Listed here are 10 T cell receptor beta chains from one sample, sequenced in a study of T cell clonality in common variable immunodeficiency. Findings and caveats of the study: In common variable immunodeficiency, TCR beta chains reportedly carried fewer deletions and N-nucleotide insertions.

No cognate antigen is known for these TCRs. TCRdb's table, derived via immunoSEQ multiplex PCR, lists solely in-frame clones and lacks some. The table lists about 23,000 clones, with no singletons. The sample taken for sequencing was peripheral blood mononuclear cells. All receptors derive from a human donor with common variable immunodeficiency.

This clone was seen ten or more times. The observed sequence ends 3 residues before the CDR3 terminus, with the missing tail filled in from the germline J gene. V is TRBV5-1 and J is TRBJ1-2; TRBD1 might be the D (6 bases). Trimming pared 4 bases from V and 1 base from J, leaving 14 bases between. Germline loops: CDR1 SGHRS, CDR2 YFSETQ. The CDR3 loop spans 15 amino acids. The CDR3 DNA, read in part, is TGCGCCAGCAGCCCCGGACAGACGATTAACTATGGC. Translation: CASSPGQTINYG. The full CDR3 is CASSPGQTINYGYTF.

Notes on this clone: The read stops 3 residues short of the end of the CDR3; the missing end is completed from the germline J gene. The chain has TRBV19 and TRBJ1-2; weak D call: TRBD1 (6 bases). The CDR3 covers 17 residues. Trimming took 4 bases from V and 5 from J, leaving 23 bases between them. Germline CDR1 is LNHDA and CDR2 is SQIVND (reference sequence). CDR3 sequence reads: CASSKVPETGIRYGYTF. The sequenced CDR3 bases are TGTGCCAGTAGTAAGGTTCCCGAAACAGGGATTAGATATGGC. The full variable domain, rest sourced from reference TRBV19 and TRBJ1-2, is DGGITQSPKYLFRKEGQNVTLSCEQNLNHDAMYWYRQDPGQGLRLIYYSQIVNDFQKGDIAEGYSVSREKKESFPLTVTSAQKNPTAFYLCASSKVPETGIRYGYTFGSGTRLTVV.

Worth noting for this clone: The read falls 3 residues short of the CDR3 end, and the missing part is taken from the germline J gene. The J gene is TRBJ2-5, the V gene TRBV7-9; maybe TRBD2 (6 bases). Germline lookup yields CDR1 SEHNR and CDR2 FQNEAQ (reference sequence). CDR3 length: 14 amino acids. V lost 3 bases, J lost 2 bases, and 10 bases lay in between. CDR3 DNA (partial): TGTGCCAGCAGCTTCGTAGGACTACAAGAGACC. Its translation is CASSFVGLQET. The full CDR3 protein is CASSFVGLQETQYF.

This clone was recorded a few times. From the germline J gene comes the end of the CDR3, since the read stops 3 residues before it. The chain joins TRBV19 to TRBJ1-1; TRBD1 agrees at 7 bases. J gave up 1 base and V 3 bases, and 8 bases lay outside the gene matches. The CDR3 loop spans 16 amino acids. Germline V gene data show CDR1 as LNHDA and CDR2 as SQIVND (reference sequence). CDR3 sequence: CASSIRLRGANTEAFF. The sequenced part of the CDR3 DNA is TGTGCCAGTAGTATTCGGCTCAGGGGGGCGAACACTGAA.

This clone appeared a few times. Read data end 3 residues before the CDR3 end; the end is taken from the germline J gene. V usage is TRBV5-6 and J usage is TRBJ2-7, with 11 bases identical to TRBD1. Germline CDR1 is SGHDT and CDR2 is YYEEEE. CDR3 length: 14 residues. V lost 3 bases and J lost 2; bases outside the gene matches: 1. The CDR3 loop is CASSSGQGAYEQYF. The sequenced CDR3 bases are TGTGCCAGCAGCTCGGGACAGGGGGCCTACGAG. Based on the CDR3 plus reference TRBV5-6 and TRBJ2-7, the full variable domain is DAGVTQSPTHLIKTRGQQVTLRCSPKSGHDTVSWYQQALGQGPQFIFQYYEEEERQRGNFPDRFSGHQFPNYSSELNVNALLLGDSALYLCASSSGQGAYEQYFGPGTRLTVT.

Concerning this clone itself: The read ends 3 residues early relative to the CDR3; the germline J gene fills the gap. The chain is built from TRBV5-1 and TRBJ1-1; unclear D gene. This CDR3 contains 13 residues. Trimming removed 1 base at V and 1 base at J, with 5 bases between. CDR1 is SGHRS, CDR2 YFSETQ, per germline. The covered CDR3 bases are TGCGCCAGCAGCTTGACGGGGAACACTGAA. This sequence encodes CASSLTGNTE. The entire CDR3 sequence reads CASSLTGNTEAFF.

The sample holds a few counts of this clone. CDR3 DNA, as far as it was read: TGTGCCAGCAGTGAGGGACAGGCCCGCAATCAGCCC. It is translated as CASSEGQARNQP. The whole CDR3 protein reads CASSEGQARNQPQHF. This chain connects TRBV2 to TRBJ1-5, with 8 bases lining up with TRBD1. The sequenced fragment ends 3 residues before the CDR3 boundary, so the rest is inferred from the germline J gene. The V gene's germline CDR1 is SNHLY and CDR2 FYNNEI. The CDR3 sequence is 15 residues long. V was clipped by 3 bases and J by 2 bases; unmatched bases: 3.

Concerning this clone itself: The CDR3 end falls 3 residues outside the read, so it is completed with the germline J gene. The chain uses TRBV5-1 and TRBJ2-7; 7 positions match TRBD2. The CDR3 totals 16 residues. CDR1 SGHRS and CDR2 YFSETQ come from the germline V gene. After removal of 3 bases from V and 5 bases from J, the junction contained 14 bases not matched to a gene. The CDR3 region is CASSWSTSGKWDEQYF. The covered CDR3 bases are TGCGCCAGCAGCTGGAGTACGAGCGGGAAATGGGACGAG.

The sample holds many counts of this clone. The observed sequence ends 3 residues before the CDR3 terminus, with the missing tail filled in from the germline J gene. This chain links TRBV4-1 with TRBJ2-1; 7 bases map to TRBD1. Germline CDR1 and CDR2: MGHRA and YSYEKL. CDR3 length: 13 residues. After removal of 4 bases from V and 9 bases from J, the junction contained 6 bases not matched to a gene. Partial CDR3 DNA: TGCGCCAGCAGCCGTATAGGGGGCTTTGAG. Amino acid sequence: CASSRIGGFE. The whole CDR3 protein is CASSRIGGFEQFF.

This clone was recorded a few times. The read stops 3 residues short of the end of the CDR3; the missing end is completed from the germline J gene. The chain employs TRBV7-8 and TRBJ2-7, with D possibly being TRBD1 (6 bases). V lost 5 bases and J 5 bases, leaving 16 bases between the germline ends. The CDR3 consists of 14 residues. The germline gives CDR1 SGHVS, CDR2 FQNEAQ. The CDR3 loop reads CASSPQQGSHEQYF. The sequenced part of the CDR3 DNA is TGTGCCAGCAGCCCACAACAGGGATCCCACGAG.